The clone carrying this T cell receptor beta chain was seen a few times. The antigen remains undetermined. This sample is drawn from a study of glioma-infiltrating T cells after dendritic cell vaccination. Study information: Autologous tumor lysate was loaded overnight onto monocyte-derived dendritic cells grown approximately seven days with IL-4 and GM-CSF.

TCRB CDR3 was amplified from 2 ug genomic DNA or less. The table came from immunoSEQ multiplex PCR; TCRdb's copy has only in-frame clones and leaves some out. The data contain 20,000 to 25,000 clones, 79% of them singletons. Looked up from germline, CDR1 is SGHDT and CDR2 is YYEEEE. The J segment lost 2 bases and the V segment lost 2 bases, leaving 6 bases of the junction unmatched. CDR3 size: 16 residues. The study, taken as a whole, reports: Only a small number of patients had complete blood and tumor samples.

Selection required adequate fresh-frozen tumor tissue plus more than two years' survival data. The clonotype was recovered from a human donor with glioblastoma. Here the sequenced sample was blood, taken before dendritic cell vaccination. This chain uses TRBV5-6 with TRBJ2-1, with 8 bases that match TRBD2. This CDR3 reads CASSFISGSTYNEQFF. The CDR3 bases are TGTGCCAGCAGCTTTATAAGCGGGAGTACCTACAATGAGCAGTTCTTC.